A selection of T cell receptor beta chains follows, all from one sample in a study of human T cells and chemical hapten exposure. TCRdb re-analysed the RACE reads in MiXCR, keeping a single row per CDR3 protein. Here the sample spans about 120,000 distinct CDR3 sequences, roughly an eighth being singletons. The sample was whole blood, taken in connection with sensitization to the hapten diphenylcyclopropenone (DPC). Every receptor here comes from a man aged 18 to 30 with alopecia areata. Some clones in this sample may be carry-over from other donors' samples. The CDR3 runs from the conserved cysteine through the conserved F or W. Fields, in order: V gene, clone size, D gene, CDR3 length, J gene, CDR3 DNA, CDR3 protein. D genes are given only for firm matches. Clone size is given for some rows only: seen once, a few or many times, or a class if the clone is expanded.

TRBV5-1	few	TRBD1	18	TRBJ2-6	TGCGCCAGCAGCTTGCGGGCAGGGGGACCCTCTGGGGCCAACGTCCTGACTTTC	CASSLRAGGPSGANVLTF
TRBV29-1	.	TRBD1	13	TRBJ2-5	TGCAGCGTTGAACTCGTCAGGGGGGAGACCCAGTACTTC	CSVELVRGETQYF
TRBV4-1	.	.	15	TRBJ1-1	TGCGCCAGCAGCCAGAGGGACACCGGGGGCACTGAAGCTTTCTTT	CASSQRDTGGTEAFF
TRBV18	.	.	15	TRBJ2-5	TGTGCCAGCTCACCACCGAAGGGGTCGGAAGAGACCCAGTACTTC	CASSPPKGSEETQYF
TRBV6-2/TRBV6-3	.	.	15	TRBJ2-2	TGTGCCAGCAGTTACTTTTCAGAGCACACCGGGGAGCTGTTTTTT	CASSYFSEHTGELFF
TRBV29-1	.	TRBD1	13	TRBJ1-4	TGCAGCGTTGCAGCCTACAGGGGTGAAAAACTGTTTTTT	CSVAAYRGEKLFF
TRBV20-1	few	.	11	TRBJ2-3	TGCAGTGCTGGCGACCTCGGCCAGCAGTATTTT	CSAGDLGQQYF
TRBV7-3	.	.	14	TRBJ2-3	TGTGCCAGCAGCTTTATGGGAGGCACAGATACGCAGTATTTT	CASSFMGGTDTQYF
TRBV9	.	.	13	TRBJ2-2	TGTGCCAGCAGCGTAAATATGCCGGGGGAGCTGTTTTTT	CASSVNMPGELFF
TRBV6-2/TRBV6-3	.	.	15	TRBJ1-2	TGTGCCAGCAGTTACTCGATACCGGGAGAGGATGGCTACACCTTC	CASSYSIPGEDGYTF
TRBV12-3/TRBV12-4	many	TRBD1	13	TRBJ1-2	TGTGCCAGCAGTCTCCGGACAGGGGATGGCTACACCTTC	CASSLRTGDGYTF
TRBV19	few	.	13	TRBJ2-3	TGTGCCAGTAGTATAAAGCCCCCGACTACGCAGTATTTT	CASSIKPPTTQYF
TRBV29-1	once	TRBD2	11	TRBJ2-3	TGCAGCGTGACTAGCGGGGGCCCACAGTATTTT	CSVTSGGPQYF
TRBV7-2	.	.	19	TRBJ2-1	TGTGCCAGCAGCTTAGTGGGCGACCTTACGGACAGCTCCTACAATGAGCAGTTCTTC	CASSLVGDLTDSSYNEQFF
TRBV7-7	.	.	16	TRBJ2-2	TGTGCCAGCAGCCCCACGAGGCCAAACCCCGCCGGGGAGCTGTTTTTT	CASSPTRPNPAGELFF